The T cell receptor beta chain under discussion was sequenced for a study of T cell responses to AZD1222 COVID-19 vaccine. General study findings and limits: At baseline, just a handful of AZD1222 recipients tested seropositive. Clonal diversity was possibly underestimated, and the donors were mostly white British, with more females. Reportedly, nearly half the spike-specific TCRs target unmutated variant regions.

TCRdb's table, derived via immunoSEQ multiplex PCR, lists solely in-frame clones and lacks some. The sample yields roughly 120,000 clones, around nine tenths seen once. CDR3 length equals 14 residues. CDR1 and CDR2 from the germline V gene are SGHNT and YYREEE (reference sequence). The J segment lost 4 bases and the V segment lost 2 bases, leaving 4 bases of the junction unmatched. Concerning this clone itself: The antigen remains unidentified.

The starting material was peripheral blood, obtained 28 days after the second AZD1222 dose. The rearrangement joins TRBV5-4 to TRBJ1-1; 8 bases fit TRBD1. This clonotype originated in an adult who received the AZD1222 COVID-19 vaccine. This chain's CDR3 is CASSFGQGGTEAFF. CDR3 bases: TGTGCCAGCAGCTTTGGACAGGGCGGCACTGAAGCTTTCTTT.